The T cell receptor beta chain under discussion was sequenced for a study of blood T cell repertoires in COVID-19. About the research overall: Material from acute and convalescent COVID-19 was sourced from the United States, Italy and Spain.

It was during active infection that Seattle patients were enrolled and then longitudinally followed. V was cut by 5 bases and J by 3 bases, with 14 bases left in between. The CDR3 totals 15 residues. Germline lookup yields CDR1 MNHEY and CDR2 SVGEGT. Measured with immunoSEQ multiplex PCR; TCRdb has only the in-frame clones, and not every one. Among fewer than 700,000 clones listed, around nine tenths were seen once. The material sequenced was peripheral blood. This chain links TRBV6-2 or TRBV6-3 with TRBJ2-1; D possibly corresponds to TRBD2 (5 bases). The source is a woman aged 45-65 years with COVID-19, enrolled during active disease. CDR3 nucleotide sequence: TGTGCCAGCAGTGACGCGAGGGCTAGCTACAATGAGCAGTTCTTC. Translated: CASSDARASYNEQFF.